A single sample gave rise to the 30 T cell receptor beta chains below, sequenced in a study of T cells after yellow fever vaccination. TCRdb re-analysed the 5' RACE reads in MiXCR, keeping a single row per CDR3 protein. The sample has 200,000 to 250,000 distinct CDR3 sequences, 3.2% seen once. Specimen: CD4+ T cells sorted from PBMCs, collected 10 days after the yellow fever booster vaccination. Source of these receptors: a man aged 18-30 years who received the YFV17D yellow fever vaccine.

The chain employs TRBV20-1 and TRBJ1-1; 8 bases line up with TRBD1. The CDR3 runs 16 residues. Per germline, CDR1 DFQATT and CDR2 SNEGSKA (reference sequence). Trimming at V came to 0 bases and at J to 3 bases, leaving 9 bases not matched to a gene. The CDR3 sequence: CSARDPFQGAHTEAFF. Here the CDR3 DNA reads TGCAGTGCTAGAGACCCTTTCCAGGGGGCTCACACTGAAGCTTTCTTT.

This clonotype showed up many times. This rearrangement joins TRBV2 to TRBJ2-5, with D possibly being TRBD2 (6 bases). This CDR3 has 14 residues. In germline, CDR1 is SNHLY, CDR2 FYNNEI. V lost 6 bases to trimming and J lost 5 bases, with 16 bases between them. CDR3: CASRPVGGTETQYF. As DNA, the CDR3 is TGTGCCAGCAGGCCTGTTGGGGGGACGGAGACCCAGTACTTC.

This clonotype was seen more than once but under ten times. This sequence joins TRBV7-8 and TRBJ2-3; 7 bases agree with TRBD2. V shed 5 bases, J shed 6 bases, and the junction held 8 bases outside the gene matches. The V gene's germline CDR1 is SGHVS and CDR2 FQNEAQ. The CDR3 totals 14 residues. The CDR3 DNA reads TGTGCCAGCAGCGTATGGACTAGGGGTGATACGCAGTATTTT. Its protein is CASSVWTRGDTQYF. The entire variable domain, with the rest obtained from reference TRBV7-8 and TRBJ2-3, is as follows: GAGVSQSPRYKVAKRGQDVALRCDPISGHVSLFWYQQALGQGPEFLTYFQNEAQLDKSGLPSDRFFAERPEGSVSTLKIQRTQQEDSAVYLCASSVWTRGDTQYFGPGTRLTVL.

Many counts were recorded for this clonotype. The chain recombines TRBV30 with TRBJ1-2; possible D gene TRBD1, 5 bases. Germline V CDR1 and CDR2: GTSNPN, SVGIG (reference sequence). This CDR3 is 13 amino acids long. V was shortened by 1 base and J by 4 bases, with 10 bases between the two germline ends. The CDR3 spells CAWSDTTGYGYTF. CDR3 sequence (DNA): TGTGCCTGGAGTGACACAACAGGCTATGGCTACACCTTC.

This clonotype was seen many times. The chain's CDR3 is CASSQEMLETDTQYF. DNA for the CDR3: TGCGCCAGCAGCCAAGAAATGCTAGAGACAGATACGCAGTATTTT. The chain carries TRBV4-1 and TRBJ2-3, with D unresolved. This CDR3 has 15 amino acids. Germline CDR1 MGHRA, CDR2 YSYEKL. V lost 0 bases and J lost 3, with 10 bases in between.

This clonotype appeared many times. The chain combines TRBV20-1 with TRBJ2-3; tentatively, D is TRBD1 or TRBD2 (6 bases each). Per the germline V gene, CDR1 is DFQATT and CDR2 is SNEGSKA (reference sequence). Trimming shortened V by 6 bases and J by 6 bases, and 16 bases separated the two germline ends. The CDR3 spans 13 residues. The CDR3 protein is CSARNGGGDTQYF. In nucleotides, the CDR3 is TGCAGTGCCCGAAACGGGGGCGGGGATACGCAGTATTTT.

This clonotype was found many times. This rearrangement joins TRBV7-2 to TRBJ2-1; D remains ambiguous. The CDR3 runs to 13 residues. CDR1 is SGHTA, CDR2 FQGNSA, per germline. Trimming left V 0 bases short and J 4 bases short, with 4 bases between. The CDR3 here is CASSLAVYNEQFF. The CDR3 DNA is TGTGCCAGCAGCTTAGCTGTGTACAATGAGCAGTTCTTC.

This clonotype was counted at least ten times. The rearrangement joins TRBV7-2 to TRBJ2-2; maybe TRBD2 (7 bases). CDR1 is SGHTA, CDR2 FQGNSA, per germline. The length of the CDR3 is 18 residues. V was pared by 4 bases and J by 6 bases, with 24 bases between. CDR3 sequence: CASSSLGGGRGRPGELFF. DNA for the CDR3: TGTGCCAGCAGCTCGTTAGGGGGGGGGAGAGGGAGACCCGGGGAGCTGTTTTTT.

The table lists this clonotype with a few counts. This chain links TRBV11-1 with TRBJ1-5; no clear D. The CDR3 spans 13 residues. The V gene's germline CDR1 is SGHAT and CDR2 FQDESV (reference sequence). V gave up 2 bases and J gave up 3 bases, with 5 bases separating them. CDR3 protein: CASSLYHNQPQHF. For the CDR3, the DNA is TGTGCCAGCAGCTTATACCACAATCAGCCCCAGCATTTT.

This clonotype came up many times. V is TRBV4-1 and J is TRBJ1-1, with 7 bases that match TRBD1. Germline CDR1 is MGHRA and CDR2 is YSYEKL. Trimming cost V 0 bases and J 10 bases; bases outside gene matches: 5. The CDR3 has 13 residues. The CDR3 sequence is CASSQDQNRGAFF. The CDR3 nucleotides are TGCGCCAGCAGCCAAGATCAGAACAGGGGAGCTTTCTTT.

Ten or more counts support this clonotype. The CDR3 DNA is TGTGCCAGCAGCCAGCAGGGAGGTCAGCCCCAGCATTTT. Translated: CASSQQGGQPQHF. The V gene is TRBV3-1, the J gene TRBJ1-5, with a tentative D call TRBD1 (5 bases). Trimming stripped 3 bases from V and 6 bases from J, with 9 bases between. In germline, CDR1 is LGHDT, CDR2 YNNKEL (reference sequence). The CDR3 is 13 amino acids.

This clonotype has at least ten counts. Its ends do not fully match the called genes, so a read error is possible. The chain employs TRBV4-3 and TRBJ2-3; 13 bases line up with TRBD2. CDR3 length equals 18 residues. CDR1 LGHNA and CDR2 YSLEER come from the germline V gene. The CDR3 sequence: CASSHTRTSGGSRDTQYF. CDR3 coding DNA: TGCGCCAGCAGCCACACTCGGACTAGCGGGGGTAGCAGAGATACGCAGTATTTT.

This clonotype was observed at least ten times. The rearrangement uses TRBV20-1 and TRBJ1-5; no clear D. This CDR3 is built from 14 residues. CDR1 and CDR2 (germline): DFQATT, SNEGSKA (reference sequence). Trimming removed 3 bases from V and 3 bases from J, with 12 bases in between. The CDR3 DNA reads TGCAGTGCTAGGATACGTTCCTACAATCAGCCCCAGCATTTT. It encodes CSARIRSYNQPQHF.

This clonotype showed up many times. CDR3 sequence reads: CASSDPRGANVLTF. CDR3 DNA: TGTGCCAGCAGTGATCCCCGTGGGGCCAACGTCCTGACTTTC. The rearrangement links TRBV25-1 to TRBJ2-6, with unresolved D. The V end lost 3 bases, the J end lost 3 bases, and 6 bases lay between the germline ends. The CDR3 has 14 residues. Looked up from germline, CDR1 is MGHDK and CDR2 is SYGVNS. Using reference TRBV25-1 and TRBJ2-6 for the parts outside the CDR3, the full variable domain is EADIYQTPRYLVIGTGKKITLECSQTMGHDKMYWYQQDPGMELHLIHYSYGVNSTEKGDLSSESTVSRIRTEHFPLTLESARPSHTSQYLCASSDPRGANVLTFGAGSRLTVL.

This clonotype was seen repeatedly, ten times or more. This chain uses TRBV20-1 with TRBJ1-2, with 7 bases fitting TRBD1. The CDR3 consists of 15 residues. Germline V gene data show CDR1 as DFQATT and CDR2 as SNEGSKA (reference sequence). The V and J ends lost 3 bases and 4 bases, in that order; junction bases with no gene match: 11. CDR3 DNA sequence: TGCAGTGCTAGTCAGGAGGGGGCTGCTAGCTATGGCTACACCTTC. It yields the protein CSASQEGAASYGYTF.

The sample holds a few counts of this clonotype. CDR3 in amino acids: CATKPSGGQAGNTIYF. The CDR3 DNA is TGTGCCACCAAACCGTCAGGAGGACAGGCAGGAAACACCATATATTTT. The rearrangement joins TRBV5-4 to TRBJ1-3, with 7 bases identical to TRBD1. The V gene's germline CDR1 is SGHNT and CDR2 YYREEE (reference sequence). This CDR3 region has 16 residues. J gave up 4 bases and V 9 bases, and 16 bases lay outside the gene matches.

This clonotype was seen a handful of times. The rearrangement uses TRBV28 and TRBJ1-1, with TRBD1 as a possible D gene (5 bases). V was clipped by 6 bases and J by 0 bases, with 14 bases between them. CDR3 length equals 15 residues. Germline-derived CDR1 and CDR2 are MDHEN and SYDVKM. The CDR3 nucleotides are TGTGCCAGCAGGGGACCGGGGGGACTGAACACTGAAGCTTTCTTT. This sequence encodes CASRGPGGLNTEAFF.

The rearrangement uses TRBV7-9 and TRBJ2-1; possibly TRBD2 for D (5 bases). CDR1 SEHNR and CDR2 FQNEAQ come from the germline V gene (reference sequence). Trimming cost V 3 bases and J 4 bases, with 10 bases left between them. The CDR3 consists of 14 residues. The CDR3 spells CASSFPREYNEQFF. The CDR3 coding sequence is TGTGCCAGCAGCTTCCCTCGGGAATACAATGAGCAGTTCTTC. Together with reference TRBV7-9 and TRBJ2-1, the CDR3 gives the full variable domain: DTGVSQNPRHKITKRGQNVTFRCDPISEHNRLYWYRQTLGQGPEFLTYFQNEAQLEKSRLLSDRFSAERPKGSFSTLEIQRTEQGDSAMYLCASSFPREYNEQFFGPGTRLTVL.

This sequence joins TRBV11-2 and TRBJ1-4; a weak D match, TRBD1 (5 bases). The germline gives CDR1 SGHAT, CDR2 FQNNGV. This CDR3 comprises 17 residues. V was trimmed by 3 bases and J by 8 bases, leaving 22 bases between them. As DNA, the CDR3 is TGTGCCAGCAGCTTCCTCGAAGTTGGGACCGGAAGGGAAAAACTGTTTTTT. It specifies CASSFLEVGTGREKLFF.

This clonotype was counted at least ten times. This rearrangement joins TRBV15 to TRBJ1-6, with D tentatively TRBD1 (5 bases). From germline, CDR1 is LNHNV and CDR2 YYDKDF (reference sequence). This CDR3 is built from 16 residues. Trimming cost V 0 bases and J 7 bases, with 13 bases left between them. As DNA, the CDR3 is TGTGCCACCAGCAGAGATCCGCAGGGTGGAAATTCACCCCTCCACTTT. It codes for CATSRDPQGGNSPLHF.

At least ten counts were recorded for this clonotype. V usage is TRBV5-4 and J usage is TRBJ2-1, with TRBD2 identical over 15 bases. CDR3 length equals 15 residues. Per germline, CDR1 SGHNT and CDR2 YYREEE (reference sequence). V gave up 3 bases and J gave up 9 bases; unmatched junction bases: 4. DNA of the CDR3: TGTGCCAGCAGCTCGGGACTAGCGGGGGGAAGTGAGCAGTTCTTC. It encodes CASSSGLAGGSEQFF.

A few counts support this clonotype. The gene calls are TRBV7-2 and TRBJ1-5; tentative D call: TRBD1 (5 bases). Germline values: CDR1 SGHTA, CDR2 FQGNSA. The CDR3 length is 18 residues. V was trimmed by 5 bases and J by 0 bases, leaving 20 bases between them. As DNA, the CDR3 is TGTGCCAGCAGCCTCTGGTCACTGGGGCGAGGTAGCAATCAGCCCCAGCATTTT. The encoded protein is CASSLWSLGRGSNQPQHF.

Only a few counts were recorded for this clonotype. The CDR3 region has the DNA TGTGCCACCAGCCCGGGACAGGGGTCTTTAGAGCAGTACTTC. The encoded protein is CATSPGQGSLEQYF. The V gene is TRBV24-1, the J gene TRBJ2-7; TRBD1 matches 10 bases. Germline CDR1 KGHDR, CDR2 SFDVKD. The length of the CDR3 is 14 residues. V was pared by 7 bases and J by 7 bases, with 9 bases of the junction left unmatched.

V gene TRBV5-1 combines with J gene TRBJ1-2; D is unresolved. In germline, CDR1 is SGHRS, CDR2 YFSETQ. The CDR3 spans 13 residues. V lost 0 bases, J lost 8 bases, and 11 bases lay in between. The CDR3 loop is CASSLVRTAGYTF. The CDR3 DNA is TGCGCCAGCAGCTTGGTTAGGACGGCAGGCTACACCTTC.

This clonotype was counted at least ten times. This rearrangement joins TRBV5-1 to TRBJ1-2, with 7 bases aligning to TRBD1. V trimming: 4 bases; J trimming: 4 bases; junction bases outside the gene matches: 4. This CDR3 has 13 amino acids. The germline gives CDR1 SGHRS, CDR2 YFSETQ. DNA for the CDR3: TGCGCCAGCAGCCAAGGGGGCGGCTATGGCTACACCTTC. Protein sequence: CASSQGGGYGYTF.

This clonotype was counted between two and nine times. The rearrangement joins TRBV7-2 to TRBJ2-5; D is possibly TRBD2 (5 bases). Germline values: CDR1 SGHTA, CDR2 FQGNSA. The CDR3 sequence is 13 residues long. The ends were cut back, 1 base at V and 7 bases at J, with 10 bases in the middle. The CDR3 DNA reads TGTGCCAGCAGCTTAGAAGCGGAGGTGACCCAGTACTTC. Translation gives CASSLEAEVTQYF.

This clonotype appeared a few times. The chain carries TRBV12-3 or TRBV12-4 and TRBJ2-2, with D perhaps matching TRBD1 (6 bases). The CDR3 length is 15 residues. Trimming took 3 bases from V and 9 from J, leaving 17 bases between them. The CDR3 loop reads CASSFRPQGPRELFF. For the CDR3, the DNA is TGTGCCAGCAGTTTCCGACCCCAGGGGCCCCGGGAGCTGTTTTTT.

Regarding this clonotype: A much bigger clone sits one base away, suggesting this may be a read error. The J gene is TRBJ2-3, the V gene TRBV7-2, with D uncertain. CDR3 length equals 12 residues. Germline V gene lookup returns CDR1 SGHTA and CDR2 FQGNSA. With 6 bases removed from V and 4 bases from J, the gap between germline ends came to 8 bases. The CDR3 is CASRAQSDTQYF. In nucleotides, the CDR3 is TGTGCCAGCAGGGCGCAATCAGATACGCAGTATTTT.

This clonotype was detected ten times or more. V and J are TRBV10-3 and TRBJ2-3; 10 bases are shared with TRBD1. Unmatched junction bases numbered 9, after V lost 9 bases and J lost 3 bases. The germline CDR1 and CDR2 sequences are ENHRY and SYGVKD. This CDR3 spans 15 amino acids. The CDR3 sequence: CAMTAGTGDTDTQYF. CDR3 sequence (DNA): TGTGCCATGACCGCCGGGACAGGGGATACAGATACGCAGTATTTT.

V usage is TRBV9 and J usage is TRBJ1-2; D remains ambiguous. Trimming took 2 bases from V and 6 from J, leaving 8 bases between them. The germline V gene has CDR1 SGDLS and CDR2 YYNGEE. The CDR3 is 12 residues long. Here the CDR3 DNA reads TGTGCCAGCAGCGTTGGAGCCCATGGCTACACCTTC. Amino acid sequence: CASSVGAHGYTF.